One and the same sample provided the 2 T cell receptor beta chains below, sequenced in a study of blood T cell repertoires in COVID-19. TCRdb's table, derived via immunoSEQ multiplex PCR, lists solely in-frame clones and lacks some. The sample contains under 200,000 clones, around 87% of which appear only once. The sequencing sample was made of peripheral blood. The receptors stem from a man aged 35-49 years with active or convalescent COVID-19.

V is TRBV4-1 and J is TRBJ1-1, with a possible D match to TRBD1 (5 bases). Germline CDR1 is MGHRA and CDR2 is YSYEKL. The CDR3 covers 15 residues. V was shortened by 1 base and J by 6 bases, with 15 bases between the two germline ends. CDR3 protein: CASSQVGGLGAEAFF. The CDR3 DNA reads TGCGCCAGCAGCCAAGTGGGGGGGTTAGGCGCTGAAGCTTTCTTT.

There are a few counts of this clone. This chain uses TRBV5-4 with TRBJ1-1; unclear D gene. Germline V CDR1 and CDR2: SGHNT, YYREEE (reference sequence). Trimming cost V 9 bases and J 0 bases, with 12 bases left between them. The CDR3 consists of 13 residues. CDR3 protein: CATARKMNTEAFF. The CDR3 region has the DNA TGTGCCACCGCTAGGAAAATGAACACTGAAGCTTTCTTT.